The 3 T cell receptor beta chains below were found in one sample sequenced in a study of blood T cell repertoires in COVID-19. Some clones are missing from TCRdb's copy, which holds only in-frame ones; the method was immunoSEQ multiplex PCR. The table shows fewer than 300,000 clones, with about 70% occurring only once. The sample was peripheral blood. The receptors were sampled from a woman of 80 years or more with acute or convalescent COVID-19.

This chain joins TRBV2 and TRBJ2-7, with TRBD2 identical over 15 bases. Per germline, CDR1 SNHLY and CDR2 FYNNEI. Trimming removed 6 bases from V and 6 bases from J; junction bases left unmatched: 18. The CDR3 sequence is 19 residues long. CDR3 in amino acids: CASRDAGLWTSGRAGEQYF. As DNA, the CDR3 is TGTGCCAGCAGGGACGCGGGGCTATGGACTAGCGGGAGGGCGGGCGAGCAGTACTTC. The full variable domain, rest sourced from reference TRBV2 and TRBJ2-7, is EPEVTQTPSHQVTQMGQEVILRCVPISNHLYFYWYRQILGQKVEFLVSFYNNEISEKSEIFDDQFSVERPDGSNFTLKIRSTKLEDSAMYFCASRDAGLWTSGRAGEQYFGPGTRLTVT.

V and J are TRBV28 and TRBJ1-3; 7 bases match TRBD1. V lost 11 bases, J lost 0 bases, and 1 base stayed unmatched. This CDR3 region has 12 residues. CDR1 and CDR2 (germline): MDHEN, SYDVKM. DNA for the CDR3: TGTGCCTCAGGGGGCTCTGGAAACACCATATATTTT. Encoded protein: CASGGSGNTIYF.

V usage is TRBV11-3 and J usage is TRBJ2-2, with D possibly being TRBD1 (5 bases). Trimming left V 2 bases short and J 6 bases short, with 19 bases between. Looked up from germline, CDR1 is SGHNT and CDR2 is YENEEA. The CDR3 is 17 residues long. The CDR3 here is CASSLSKWAGNSGELFF. The DNA of the CDR3 is TGTGCCAGCAGCTTATCGAAGTGGGCAGGGAATTCCGGGGAGCTGTTTTTT.